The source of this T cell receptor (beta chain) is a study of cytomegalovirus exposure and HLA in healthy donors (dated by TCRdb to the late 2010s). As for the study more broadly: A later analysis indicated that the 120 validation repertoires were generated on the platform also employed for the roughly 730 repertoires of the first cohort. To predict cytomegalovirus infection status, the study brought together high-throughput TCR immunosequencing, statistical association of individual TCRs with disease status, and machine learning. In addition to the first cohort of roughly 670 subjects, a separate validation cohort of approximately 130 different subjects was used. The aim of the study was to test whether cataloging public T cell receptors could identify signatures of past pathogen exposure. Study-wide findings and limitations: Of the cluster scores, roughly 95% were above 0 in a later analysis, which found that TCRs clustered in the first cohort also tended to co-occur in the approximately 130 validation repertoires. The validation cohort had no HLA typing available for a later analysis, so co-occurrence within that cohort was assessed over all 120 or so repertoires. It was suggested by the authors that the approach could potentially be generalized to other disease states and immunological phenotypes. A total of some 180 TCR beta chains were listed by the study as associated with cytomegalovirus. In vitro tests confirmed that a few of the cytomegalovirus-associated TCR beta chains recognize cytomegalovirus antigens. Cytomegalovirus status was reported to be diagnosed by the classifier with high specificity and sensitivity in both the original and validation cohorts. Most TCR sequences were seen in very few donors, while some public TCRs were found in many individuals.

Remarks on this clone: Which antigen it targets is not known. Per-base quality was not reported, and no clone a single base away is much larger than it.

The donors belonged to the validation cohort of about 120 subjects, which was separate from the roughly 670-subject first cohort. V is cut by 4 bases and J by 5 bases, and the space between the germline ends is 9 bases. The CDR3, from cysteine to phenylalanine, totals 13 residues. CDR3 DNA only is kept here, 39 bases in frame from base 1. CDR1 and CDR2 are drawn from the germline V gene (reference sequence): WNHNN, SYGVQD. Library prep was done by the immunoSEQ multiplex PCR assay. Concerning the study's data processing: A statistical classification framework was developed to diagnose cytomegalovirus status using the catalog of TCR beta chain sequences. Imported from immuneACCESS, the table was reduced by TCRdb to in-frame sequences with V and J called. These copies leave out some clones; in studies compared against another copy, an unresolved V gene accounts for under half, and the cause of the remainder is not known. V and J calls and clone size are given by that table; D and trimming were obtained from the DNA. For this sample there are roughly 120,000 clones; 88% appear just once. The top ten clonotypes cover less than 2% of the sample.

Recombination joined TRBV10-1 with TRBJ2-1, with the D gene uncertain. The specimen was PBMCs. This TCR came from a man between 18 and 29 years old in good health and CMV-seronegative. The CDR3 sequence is CASSGASDNEQFF. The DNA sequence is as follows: TGCGCCAGCAGTGGAGCTTCGGACAATGAGCAGTTCTTC.